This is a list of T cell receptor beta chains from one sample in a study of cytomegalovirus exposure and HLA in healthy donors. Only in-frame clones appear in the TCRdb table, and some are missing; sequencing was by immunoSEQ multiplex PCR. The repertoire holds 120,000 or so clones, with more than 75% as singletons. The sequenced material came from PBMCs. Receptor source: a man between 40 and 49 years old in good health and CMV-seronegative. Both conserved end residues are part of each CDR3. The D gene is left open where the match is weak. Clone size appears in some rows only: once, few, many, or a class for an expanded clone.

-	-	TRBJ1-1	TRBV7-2	TGTGCCAGCAGCTATATCCTGTACTCAACAGGGCCATACACTGAAGCTTTCTTT	CASSYILYSTGPYTEAFF
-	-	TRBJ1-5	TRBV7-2	TGTGCCAGCAGCGTTGACAGCGCGGGACAGCCCCAGCATTTT	CASSVDSAGQPQHF
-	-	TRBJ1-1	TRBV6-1	TGTGCCAGTATGCGCGAAGGGGGGAACACTGAAGCTTTCTTT	CASMREGGNTEAFF
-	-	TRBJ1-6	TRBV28	TGTGCCAGCAGTCTACAGGGCAGAGGTTCACCCCTCCACTTT	CASSLQGRGSPLHF
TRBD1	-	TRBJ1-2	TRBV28	TGTGCCAGCAGTGTCGGACAGGGGGCCTATGGCTACACCTTC	CASSVGQGAYGYTF
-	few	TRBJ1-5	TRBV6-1	TGTGCCAGCAGTGCAGGGACACTGAATCAGCCCCAGCATTTT	CASSAGTLNQPQHF
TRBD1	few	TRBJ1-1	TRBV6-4	TGTGCCAGCAGCACAACAGGGGGCACTGAAGCTTTCTTT	CASSTTGGTEAFF
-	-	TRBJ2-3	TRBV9	TGTGCCAGCAGCGGGCCTGGGGGCTACACAGATACGCAGTATTTT	CASSGPGGYTDTQYF
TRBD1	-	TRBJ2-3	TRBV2	TGTGCCAGCAGTGGGGACAGTCGGGGTTATACAGATACGCAGTATTTT	CASSGDSRGYTDTQYF
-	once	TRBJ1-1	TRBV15	TGTGCCACCAGCAGGACATCGAACACTGAAGCTTTCTTT	CATSRTSNTEAFF
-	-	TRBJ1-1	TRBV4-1	TGCGCCAGCAGCCAAGAAGCAGGTATCGCCACTGAAGCTTTCTTT	CASSQEAGIATEAFF
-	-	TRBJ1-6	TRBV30	TGTGCCTGGAGTGCCCGGGGAAATTCACCCCTCCACTTT	CAWSARGNSPLHF
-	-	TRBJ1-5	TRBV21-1	TGTGCCAGCAGGGGGGCGAGTAGCAATCAGCCCCAGCATTTT	CASRGASSNQPQHF
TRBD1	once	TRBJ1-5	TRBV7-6	TGTGCCAGCAGCTTAGTCCGGGACAGGGGGAACAATCAGCCCCAGCATTTT	CASSLVRDRGNNQPQHF
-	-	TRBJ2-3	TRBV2	TGTGCCAGCAGCAGGCCTGGCGACACAGATACGCAGTATTTT	CASSRPGDTDTQYF
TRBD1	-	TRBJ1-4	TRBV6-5	TGTGCCAGCAGTCGACAGGGGGCTGAAAAACTGTTTTTT	CASSRQGAEKLFF
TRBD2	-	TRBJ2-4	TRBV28	TGTGCCAGCAGTCCCCCGGGTGGAGCGGGGGCCATCCTAGCCAAAAACATTCAGTACTTC	CASSPPGGAGAILAKNIQYF
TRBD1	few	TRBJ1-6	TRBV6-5	TGTACCTCGGCGCCCAGGGGGGACGATCCTTCACCCCTCCACTTT	CTSAPRGDDPSPLHF
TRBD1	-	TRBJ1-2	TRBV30	TGTGCCTGGAGTGTCTCGGACAGGTCCCATCCCTACACCTTC	CAWSVSDRSHPYTF
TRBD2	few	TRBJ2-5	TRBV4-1	TGCGCCAGCAGCCTGGGGGGCGGGGGGGCCTGGGAGACCCAGTACTTC	CASSLGGGGAWETQYF
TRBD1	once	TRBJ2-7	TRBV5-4	TGTGCCAGCAGCGAGGGGGACAGAAACTACGAGCAGTACTTC	CASSEGDRNYEQYF
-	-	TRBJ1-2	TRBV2	TGTGCCAGCAGTGAACGGGGGACTTCTAACTATGGCTACACCTTC	CASSERGTSNYGYTF
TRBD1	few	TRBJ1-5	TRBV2	TGTGCCAGCAGTGGACAGGGTTTCCAGCCCCAGCATTTT	CASSGQGFQPQHF
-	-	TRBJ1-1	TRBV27	TGTGCCAGCAGTTTATTGTCCCGGGGGAAAGCTTTCTTT	CASSLLSRGKAFF
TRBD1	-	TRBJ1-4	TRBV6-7	TGTGCCAGCAGGACCGGACAGGCACCAACTAATGAAAAACTGTTTTTT	CASRTGQAPTNEKLFF
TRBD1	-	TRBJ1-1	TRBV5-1	TGCGCCAGCAGCGCGGGGACAGGGGGGGGCACTGAAGCTTTCTTT	CASSAGTGGGTEAFF
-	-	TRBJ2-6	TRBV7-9	TGTGCCAGCAGCCAGACAGGTGATGGGGCCAACGTCCTGACTTTC	CASSQTGDGANVLTF
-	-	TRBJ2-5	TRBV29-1	TGCAGCGTTGATTGGCAGGAAGAGACCCAGTACTTC	CSVDWQEETQYF
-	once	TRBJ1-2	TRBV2	TGTGCCAGCACTCGCGGGCCCGGGGGGAACTATGGCTACACCTTC	CASTRGPGGNYGYTF
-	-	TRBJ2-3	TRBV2	TGTGCCACCAGTCGGAGCACAGATACGCAGTATTTT	CATSRSTDTQYF
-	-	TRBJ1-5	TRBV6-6	TGTGCCAGCAGTTACTCGGGTCTGGGCGGGAATCAGCCCCAGCATTTT	CASSYSGLGGNQPQHF
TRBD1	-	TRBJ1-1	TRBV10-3	TGTGCCATCAGTGCGGGACAGGGTTCGAACACTGAAGCTTTCTTT	CAISAGQGSNTEAFF
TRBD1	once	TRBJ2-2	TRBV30	TGTGCCTGGGACAGGGGAGGCACCGGGGAGCTGTTTTTT	CAWDRGGTGELFF
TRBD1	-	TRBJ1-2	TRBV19	TGTGCCAGTAGCGGACAGGGTCCTTATAACTATGGCTACACCTTC	CASSGQGPYNYGYTF
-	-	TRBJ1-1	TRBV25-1	TGTGCCAGCCAGGGTGGGTTGATCACTGAAGCTTTCTTT	CASQGGLITEAFF
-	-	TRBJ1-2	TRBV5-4	TGTGCCAGCAGCATCGACAGTAACTATGGCTACACCTTC	CASSIDSNYGYTF
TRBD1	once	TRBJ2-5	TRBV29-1	TGCAGCGTCCGGGACAGGGGATTAGAGACCCAGTACTTC	CSVRDRGLETQYF
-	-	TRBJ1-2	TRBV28	TGTGCCAGCAGCGACAGTAACTATGGCTACACCTTC	CASSDSNYGYTF
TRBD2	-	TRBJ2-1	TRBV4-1	TGCGCCAGCAGCCAAGCCCTGGGAGGGCTAGGGAGCTCCTACAATGAGCAGTTCTTC	CASSQALGGLGSSYNEQFF
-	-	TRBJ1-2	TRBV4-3	TGCGCCAGCAGCCAAGAGTGGGCCAACCACTATGGCTACACCTTC	CASSQEWANHYGYTF
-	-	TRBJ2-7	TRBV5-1	TGCGCCAGCAGCGCCGCCGGGGAGCAGTACTTC	CASSAAGEQYF